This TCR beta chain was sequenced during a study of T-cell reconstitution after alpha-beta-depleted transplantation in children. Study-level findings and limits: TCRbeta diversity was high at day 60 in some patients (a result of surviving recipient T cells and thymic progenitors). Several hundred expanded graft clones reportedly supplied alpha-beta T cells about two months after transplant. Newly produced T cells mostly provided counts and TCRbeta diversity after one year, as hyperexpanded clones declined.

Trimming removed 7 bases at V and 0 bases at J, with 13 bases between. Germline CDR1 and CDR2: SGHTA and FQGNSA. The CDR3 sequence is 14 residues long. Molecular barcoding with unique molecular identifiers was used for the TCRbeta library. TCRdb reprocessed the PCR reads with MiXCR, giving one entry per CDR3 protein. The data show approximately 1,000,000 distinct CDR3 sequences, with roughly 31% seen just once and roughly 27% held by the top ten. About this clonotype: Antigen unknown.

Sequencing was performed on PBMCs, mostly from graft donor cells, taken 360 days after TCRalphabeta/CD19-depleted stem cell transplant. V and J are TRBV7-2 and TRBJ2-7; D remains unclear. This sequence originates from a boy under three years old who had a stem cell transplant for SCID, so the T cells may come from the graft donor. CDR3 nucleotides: TGTGCCAGCAAACTCCCTGAGAGCTCCTACGAGCAGTACTTC. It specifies CASKLPESSYEQYF.